A selection of T cell receptor beta chains follows, all from one sample in a study of blood T cell repertoires in COVID-19. The method was immunoSEQ multiplex PCR; TCRdb's version includes in-frame clones alone and lacks a portion of them. The data show about 260,000 clones, with 88% seen just once and around 0.7% held by the top ten. The sequenced material came from peripheral blood. Receptors originate from a human donor in a cohort sampled during active COVID-19. The CDR3 runs from the conserved cysteine through the conserved F or W. Each record gives: clone size, J gene, V gene, D gene, CDR3 DNA, CDR3 protein. A D gene is named only where the DNA matches it firmly. Rows give clone size only sometimes, using once, few, many, or a class for an expanded clone.

.,TRBJ2-7,TRBV6-5,TRBD1,TGTGCCAGCAGTCCTTGGACAGGGTCCTACGAGCAGTACTTC,CASSPWTGSYEQYF
.,TRBJ2-7,TRBV13,TRBD1,TGTGCCAGCAGCTCGGACAGGGGAAATGTTGAGCAGTACTTC,CASSSDRGNVEQYF
.,TRBJ1-6,TRBV6-5,TRBD1,TGTGCCAGCAGTTTTACAGGGGTGGGTTCACCCCTCCACTTT,CASSFTGVGSPLHF
few,TRBJ2-7,TRBV30,TRBD1,TGTGCCTGGAGCGTGGGGACAGGGAGATACGAGCAGTACTTC,CAWSVGTGRYEQYF
few,TRBJ1-1,TRBV7-2,.,TGTGCCAGCAGCACTCCCCATCCCGACAGGGAAGCTTTCTTT,CASSTPHPDREAFF
.,TRBJ1-3,TRBV7-2,.,TGTGCCAGCAGCTCACCTACGTCTGGAAACACCATATATTTT,CASSSPTSGNTIYF
.,TRBJ2-1,TRBV9,TRBD2,TGTGCCAGCAGCGTAGGAGCACTAGCGGGAGTAGGGGAGCAGTTCTTC,CASSVGALAGVGEQFF
.,TRBJ1-3,TRBV6-6,TRBD1,TGTGCCAGCAGTCCGAACCGACAGGGTAGTAGAAACACCATATATTTT,CASSPNRQGSRNTIYF
.,TRBJ2-7,TRBV10-3,.,TGTGCCATCAGTGGGGTGCAGGGGTACGAGCAGTACTTC,CAISGVQGYEQYF
.,TRBJ1-2,TRBV6-1,.,TGTGCCAGCAGTGAAGGGCAGGACTATGGCTACACCTTC,CASSEGQDYGYTF
.,TRBJ2-3,TRBV6-2/TRBV6-3,TRBD1,TGTGCCAGCAGTCGAAGACAGGGTCCAGGCACAGATACGCAGTATTTT,CASSRRQGPGTDTQYF
.,TRBJ1-6,TRBV10-1,.,TGCGCCAGCGCTCTTAGGGAGGGGGGGAATTCACCCCTCCACTTT,CASALREGGNSPLHF
.,TRBJ1-4,TRBV3-1/TRBV3-2,TRBD1,TGTGCCAGCAGCCAAACCCCCGGACAGGCTGCAACTAATGAAAAACTGTTTTTT,CASSQTPGQAATNEKLFF
.,TRBJ2-7,TRBV7-5,.,TGTGTCAAGGGTGGGGACAGGGACCTAGCGGGAGCCGGTTACGAGCAGTACTTC,CVKGGDRDLAGAGYEQYF
.,TRBJ2-7,TRBV6-6,TRBD1,TGTGCCAGCAGTCTCCCCCGGAGACAGGGGGCCCACGAGCAGTACTTC,CASSLPRRQGAHEQYF
once,TRBJ2-1,TRBV9,.,TGTGCCAGCAGCGTTGACAGTTCCTACAATGAGCAGTTCTTC,CASSVDSSYNEQFF
few,TRBJ2-7,TRBV7-2,.,TGTGCCAGCAGCTTAGGCGGTAGAAGCTCCTACGAGCAGTACTTC,CASSLGGRSSYEQYF
.,TRBJ2-7,TRBV7-2,TRBD2,TGTGCCAGCAGCTTGACTGGGGGGGAATACGAGCAGTACTTC,CASSLTGGEYEQYF
.,TRBJ1-1,TRBV6-5,.,TGTGCCAGCAGCCCCTTTAACAGGCCCTCTTTCTTT,CASSPFNRPSFF
.,TRBJ2-7,TRBV14,TRBD1,TGTGCCAGCAGCCACGTCCCGGGACAGGGGCAGCTCGTGTACGAGCAGTACTTC,CASSHVPGQGQLVYEQYF
once,TRBJ1-1,TRBV30,.,TGTGCCTGGAGCGGGGGTTTCACTGAAGCTTTCTTT,CAWSGGFTEAFF
.,TRBJ1-2,TRBV7-9,TRBD1,TGTGCCAGCAGCTTAGTGTCGGACAGGGCTAACTATGGCTACACCTTC,CASSLVSDRANYGYTF
once,TRBJ2-6,TRBV4-3,TRBD1,TGCGCCAGCAGCCAAGGGACAGGGACGGGCTCTGGGGCCAACGTCCTGACTTTC,CASSQGTGTGSGANVLTF
.,TRBJ1-4,TRBV4-2,.,TGTGCCAGCAGCCAAGGGGCGGGTAATGAAAAACTGTTTTTT,CASSQGAGNEKLFF
once,TRBJ1-3,TRBV9,.,TGTGCCAGCAGCGTAATTGCCGGGTGGGGAAACACCATATATTTT,CASSVIAGWGNTIYF
.,TRBJ2-1,TRBV6-5,.,TGTGCCAGCAGGACAACAGCCTACAATGAGCAGTTCTTC,CASRTTAYNEQFF
.,TRBJ2-7,TRBV4-3,.,TGCGCCAGCAGCCAAGATCACGGAGAAGCCTACGAGCAGTACTTC,CASSQDHGEAYEQYF
.,TRBJ2-5,TRBV28,TRBD2,TGTGCCAGCAGCCGCCTCCGGACTAGCGGGACGGAGACCCAGTACTTC,CASSRLRTSGTETQYF
.,TRBJ1-2,TRBV19,.,TGTGCCAGCCGCGTCCCCGACAGGATCCTCTATGGCTACACCTTC,CASRVPDRILYGYTF
.,TRBJ2-7,TRBV13,TRBD2,TGTGCCAGCAGCTTAGGCCTGGGGGGGAAGATAACCTACGAGCAGTACTTC,CASSLGLGGKITYEQYF
.,TRBJ1-6,TRBV6-5,.,TGTGCCAGCATCTGGACAGAAGTAAATTCACCCCTCCACTTT,CASIWTEVNSPLHF